The 28 T cell receptor beta chains given below trace back to one sample, sequenced in a study of regulatory T cells in long-lasting Graves disease. Time point given: newly diagnosed GD, antithyroid drugs for less than 3 months. Making the TCR library involved RNA that had been extracted from PBMCs. Both iRepertoire HTBI primers and Arm-PCR of CDR3 regions were used to build the TCR beta libraries. Each CDR3 protein gets one entry after TCRdb re-called the multiplex PCR reads with MiXCR. The sample includes fewer than 550,000 distinct CDR3 sequences, about 16% of them seen just once. These records were also assigned to another study, of T cells in Graves' hyperthyroidism and ophthalmopathy.

The starting material was peripheral blood mononuclear cells (PBMCs), obtained at new diagnosis, from a patient treated with antithyroid drugs. The receptor set was obtained from a woman aged 40 to 65 with Graves disease.

This sequence joins TRBV3-1 and TRBJ1-6; no clear D gene. Germline CDR1 LGHDT, CDR2 YNNKEL (reference sequence). CDR3 length: 17 amino acids. Trimming took off 0 bases at V and 6 bases at J, with 15 bases between the two ends. CDR3 nucleotide sequence: TGTGCCAGCAGCCAAGATCCAGGCCCCTCCGTTAATTCACCCCTCCACTTT. Translation: CASSQDPGPSVNSPLHF.

This clonotype appeared once. A much larger clone sits a single nucleotide away, making a read error possible. The chain combines TRBV6-5 with TRBJ1-1, with TRBD1 identical over 8 bases. The ends lost 4 bases at V and 1 base at J; junction bases unmatched: 5. The CDR3 consists of 15 residues. The germline CDR1 and CDR2 sequences are MNHEY and SVGAGI. Here the CDR3 reads CASSWAGTGNTEAFF. The DNA for the CDR3 is TGTGCCAGCAGTTGGGCCGGGACAGGGAACACTGAAGCTTTCTTT.

The V and J genes are TRBV28 and TRBJ2-1, with D perhaps given as TRBD1 or TRBD2 (6 bases each). The CDR3 totals 15 residues. Germline-derived CDR1 and CDR2 are MDHEN and SYDVKM. Trimming removed 7 bases from V and 7 bases from J, with 20 bases in between. CDR3 protein: CASTPGRGARNEQFF. As DNA, the CDR3 is TGTGCCAGCACTCCCGGTAGGGGGGCGCGAAATGAGCAGTTCTTC.

The sample holds many counts of this clonotype. The rearrangement joins TRBV6-1 to TRBJ1-1; D unclear. Germline CDR1 is MNHNS and CDR2 is SASEGT. Trimming took 6 bases from V and 4 from J, leaving 12 bases between them. The CDR3 spans 13 residues. Here the CDR3 DNA reads TGTGCCAGCAGCGTAGAGGGTGCCACTGAAGCTTTCTTT. Translation gives CASSVEGATEAFF.

The V and J genes are TRBV19 and TRBJ2-7; D may be TRBD2 (6 bases). V lost 8 bases, J lost 7 bases, and 18 bases lay in between. Looked up from germline, CDR1 is LNHDA and CDR2 is SQIVND (reference sequence). CDR3 length equals 13 residues. CDR3 sequence: CASSGTGREEQYF. The CDR3 DNA follows: TGTGCCAGTTCCGGGACTGGGCGAGAGGAGCAGTACTTC. Full variable domain (rest looked up from reference TRBV19 and TRBJ2-7): DGGITQSPKYLFRKEGQNVTLSCEQNLNHDAMYWYRQDPGQGLRLIYYSQIVNDFQKGDIAEGYSVSREKKESFPLTVTSAQKNPTAFYLCASSGTGREEQYFGPGTRLTVT.

The chain links TRBV11-2 to TRBJ1-2; weak D call: TRBD1 (5 bases). The CDR3 loop spans 16 amino acids. The V and J ends lost 2 bases and 4 bases respectively, with 17 bases between them. Germline V gives CDR1 SGHAT, CDR2 FQNNGV. The CDR3 DNA sequence: TGTGCCAGCAGCTTAAGTAGGGGCCCACCACCCTATGGCTACACCTTC. It is translated as CASSLSRGPPPYGYTF.

At least ten counts were recorded for this clonotype. The chain employs TRBV3-1 and TRBJ1-6, with TRBD1 as a possible D gene (6 bases). The germline V and J ends were trimmed by 4 bases and 9 bases, with 22 bases remaining between them. Germline CDR1 is LGHDT and CDR2 is YNNKEL (reference sequence). The CDR3 contains 17 residues. CDR3 loop: CASSLDLGGMNGSPLHF. DNA of the CDR3: TGTGCCAGCAGCCTTGATTTAGGGGGGATGAACGGTTCACCCCTCCACTTT.

As for this clonotype: It may be a read error: a sequence one base away is much more abundant. V usage is TRBV6-2 or TRBV6-3 and J usage is TRBJ1-5, with D tentatively TRBD1 (5 bases). The CDR3 is 15 residues long. From germline, CDR1 is MNHEY and CDR2 SVGEGT. The CDR3 DNA sequence: TGTGCCAGCGGTTACTCGACGGGGGGTAATCAGTCCCAGCATTTT. As protein: CASGYSTGGNQSQHF.

This chain uses TRBV4-1 with TRBJ1-1; D gene ambiguous. V was clipped by 2 bases and J by 3 bases, with 7 bases between them. CDR3 length: 13 amino acids. Germline loops: CDR1 MGHRA, CDR2 YSYEKL. The CDR3 region is CASSQRVHTEAFF. The CDR3 DNA is TGCGCCAGCAGCCAACGGGTACACACTGAAGCTTTCTTT.

The chain employs TRBV5-1 and TRBJ1-5; 10 bases map to TRBD1. Germline V gene sequence: CDR1 SGHRS, CDR2 YFSETQ. The CDR3 length is 16 residues. V dropped 2 bases and J dropped 7; count of bases not matched to a gene: 9. CDR3 nucleotides: TGCGCCAGCAGCTTTTGGGACAGGGGATCCAGCCAGCCCCAGCATTTT. Translating gives CASSFWDRGSSQPQHF.

The genes are TRBV6-5 and TRBJ2-1; D uncertain. The CDR3 loop spans 16 amino acids. In germline, CDR1 is MNHEY, CDR2 SVGAGI. Trimming took 0 bases from V and 4 from J, leaving 13 bases between them. The chain's CDR3 is CASSYSEGPLYNEQFF. The CDR3 DNA reads TGTGCCAGCAGTTACTCGGAAGGTCCCCTATACAATGAGCAGTTCTTC.

This clonotype was seen ten or more times. The J gene is TRBJ2-1, the V gene TRBV7-9; 7 bases line up with TRBD1. Trimming took 1 base from V and 6 from J; bases not matched to a gene: 6. Germline CDR1 SEHNR, CDR2 FQNEAQ (reference sequence). CDR3 length: 15 residues. The CDR3, as DNA: TGTGCCAGCAGCTTAGGACAGGGAGCTAGCAATGAGCAGTTCTTC. The encoded protein is CASSLGQGASNEQFF.

The table lists this clonotype with a few counts. The rearrangement links TRBV10-3 to TRBJ2-2, with D possibly TRBD1 on 5 matching bases. The V end lost 6 bases, the J end lost 4 bases, and 12 bases lay between the germline ends. The CDR3 length is 14 residues. The germline gives CDR1 ENHRY, CDR2 SYGVKD. The CDR3 DNA reads as TGTGCCATCAGGTTAGGACATCCCACCGGGGAGCTGTTTTTT. It specifies CAIRLGHPTGELFF.

This clonotype was counted a few times. The V gene is TRBV7-9, the J gene TRBJ2-7; D uncertain. CDR3 size: 15 residues. Trimming took off 0 bases at V and 1 base at J, with 10 bases between the two ends. Per the germline V gene, CDR1 is SEHNR and CDR2 is FQNEAQ (reference sequence). The CDR3 nucleotides read TGTGCCAGCAGCTTAGCGTACCAGGTATCCTACGAGCAGTACTTC. It encodes CASSLAYQVSYEQYF. Supplemented by reference TRBV7-9 and TRBJ2-7, the full variable domain reads DTGVSQNPRHKITKRGQNVTFRCDPISEHNRLYWYRQTLGQGPEFLTYFQNEAQLEKSRLLSDRFSAERPKGSFSTLEIQRTEQGDSAMYLCASSLAYQVSYEQYFGPGTRLTVT.

The V call is TRBV6-1, the J call TRBJ1-5, with 7 bases matching TRBD1. Germline CDR1 MNHNS, CDR2 SASEGT. This CDR3 contains 14 residues. Trimming removed 5 bases from V and 3 bases from J; junction bases left unmatched: 4. The CDR3 is CASSQQGFNQPQHF. CDR3 coding DNA: TGTGCCAGCAGTCAACAGGGGTTCAATCAGCCCCAGCATTTT.

This clonotype was counted only a few times. The chain combines TRBV4-1 with TRBJ2-2; perhaps TRBD1 as D (6 bases). The germline V gene has CDR1 MGHRA and CDR2 YSYEKL. The CDR3 length is 17 residues. V was clipped by 0 bases and J by 6 bases, with 17 bases between them. CDR3 residues: CASSQEGGRGIAGELFF. For the CDR3, the DNA is TGCGCCAGCAGCCAAGAAGGCGGCAGGGGAATTGCCGGGGAGCTGTTTTTT.

On this clonotype itself: One base away lies a much larger clone, so this may be a sequencing read error. The rearrangement links TRBV2 to TRBJ2-5, with 7 bases that match TRBD1. Looked up from germline, CDR1 is SNHLY and CDR2 is FYNNEI. J was trimmed by 1 base and V by 9 bases; bases with no gene match: 8. The CDR3 length is 14 residues. Written as DNA, the CDR3 is TGTGCCAGTAGGGACCGGGACAGCCAAGAGACCCAGTACTTC. This gives the protein CASRDRDSQETQYF. Full variable domain (rest looked up from reference TRBV2 and TRBJ2-5): EPEVTQTPSHQVTQMGQEVILRCVPISNHLYFYWYRQILGQKVEFLVSFYNNEISEKSEIFDDQFSVERPDGSNFTLKIRSTKLEDSAMYFCASRDRDSQETQYFGPGTRLLVL.

This clonotype has ten or more counts. The chain combines TRBV11-2 with TRBJ1-1; D remains ambiguous. V shed 1 base and J shed 4 bases, with 4 bases lying between them. The CDR3 is made up of 12 amino acids. CDR1 is SGHAT and CDR2 is FQNNGV in the germline V gene. For the CDR3, the DNA is TGTGCCAGCAGCTTAGTCCCCACTGAAGCTTTCTTT. Residues: CASSLVPTEAFF.

This clonotype was counted a few times. J is TRBJ2-7 and V is TRBV4-1; no definite D call. The CDR3 contains 15 residues. V was pared by 0 bases and J by 2 bases, with 11 bases between. Germline lookup yields CDR1 MGHRA and CDR2 YSYEKL. The CDR3: CASSQDPGRTYEQYF. The CDR3 coding sequence is TGCGCCAGCAGCCAAGACCCCGGCCGAACCTACGAGCAGTACTTC.

This clonotype has ten or more counts. The chain carries TRBV12-3 or TRBV12-4 and TRBJ2-5; D may match TRBD1 or TRBD2 (5 bases each). Between the trimmed V and J ends, which lost 4 bases and 4 bases, there was a span of 10 bases. This CDR3 spans 13 amino acids. CDR3 bases: TGTGCCAGCAGTTATGGGGGTTTAGAGACCCAGTACTTC. Translation gives CASSYGGLETQYF.

This clonotype was seen more than once but under ten times. The germline gene is not matched at one end of the junction; a read error may be the cause. The V and J genes are TRBV2 and TRBJ2-1; 9 bases fit TRBD2. The germline V gene has CDR1 SNHLY and CDR2 FYNNEI. This CDR3 spans 14 amino acids. The CDR3 is CASRGASGDQKWVF. DNA of the CDR3: TGTGCCAGCAGGGGGGCTAGCGGGGACCAAAAGTGGGTCTTC.

This clonotype was seen a handful of times. The rearrangement joins TRBV30 to TRBJ2-5, with TRBD2 as a possible D gene (5 bases). V lost 3 bases and J 3 bases, leaving 11 bases between the germline ends. The germline V gene has CDR1 GTSNPN and CDR2 SVGIG (reference sequence). The CDR3 extends over 13 amino acids. The CDR3 sequence: CAWSITSKETQYF. The DNA for the CDR3 is TGTGCCTGGAGCATTACTAGTAAAGAGACCCAGTACTTC.

The gene calls are TRBV6-1 and TRBJ1-5; no definite D call. The ends were cut back, 3 bases at V and 0 bases at J, with 12 bases in the middle. There are 16 residues in the CDR3. Germline CDR1 reads MNHNS; CDR2 reads SASEGT. The CDR3 here is CASSDIRGSSNQPQHF. The CDR3 bases are TGTGCCAGCAGTGACATACGAGGGTCTAGCAATCAGCCCCAGCATTTT.

This clonotype was detected only a few times. DNA of the CDR3: TGTGCCAGCAGTTTATTTTTGGGACAGGGGAACACTGAAGCTTTCTTT. Translating it yields CASSLFLGQGNTEAFF. The chain recombines TRBV27 with TRBJ1-1; 9 bases match TRBD1. The CDR3 consists of 16 residues. The V segment lost 1 base and the J segment 1 base; nucleotides outside the gene matches: 4. Germline CDR1 reads MNHEY; CDR2 reads SMNVEV (reference sequence).

As regards this clonotype: A much larger clonotype is one base distant, so this may be a read error. The chain links TRBV7-9 to TRBJ2-4; D is possibly TRBD2 (6 bases). Germline-derived CDR1 and CDR2 are SEHNR and FQNEAQ (reference sequence). The CDR3 loop spans 16 amino acids. The CDR3 region is CARLSGVLLARNIQYF. In DNA, the CDR3 is TGTGCCAGGCTGTCCGGGGTGTTACTAGCCAGAAACATTCAGTACTTC. Variable domain in full (rest from reference TRBV7-9 and TRBJ2-4): DTGVSQNPRHKITKRGQNVTFRCDPISEHNRLYWYRQTLGQGPEFLTYFQNEAQLEKSRLLSDRFSAERPKGSFSTLEIQRTEQGDSAMYLCARLSGVLLARNIQYFGAGTRLSVL.

On this clonotype: Compared with germline, one end of the junction differs, possibly owing to a read error. The chain joins TRBV3-1 to TRBJ1-1; D remains unclear. The CDR3 runs 14 residues. The germline V gene encodes CDR1 LGHDT and CDR2 YNNKEL (reference sequence). DNA of the CDR3: TGTGCCAACAGCCACCGAGGGCCTGTCACTGAAGCTTTCTTT. Its protein product is CANSHRGPVTEAFF.

The CDR3 DNA sequence: TGTGCCAGCAGTTACCTAACACCCCAGGGGGGGTATGGCTACACCTTC. Translation gives CASSYLTPQGGYGYTF. V usage is TRBV6-5 and J usage is TRBJ1-2, with 7 bases that match TRBD1. The V segment lost 2 bases and the J segment 5 bases; nucleotides outside the gene matches: 11. Germline V gene data show CDR1 as MNHEY and CDR2 as SVGAGI. The length of the CDR3 is 16 residues.

DNA for the CDR3: TGCAGTGCCACCAGTGATCCCTCGAGGAGCGGGGGGCCCACAGATACGCAGTATTTT. Translation gives CSATSDPSRSGGPTDTQYF. The J gene is TRBJ2-3, the V gene TRBV20-1, with 9 bases matching TRBD2. With V trimmed by 6 bases and J by 2 bases, 21 bases remained unmatched. This CDR3 is built from 19 residues. Germline V CDR1 and CDR2: DFQATT, SNEGSKA (reference sequence).